The next 20 T cell receptor beta chains were all read from a single sample in a study of cytomegalovirus exposure and HLA in healthy donors. In the PCR, 60 Vbeta and 13 Jbeta primers were used. Some clones are missing from TCRdb's copy, which holds only in-frame ones; the method was immunoSEQ multiplex PCR. The sample shows about 180,000 clones, 84% of them seen only once. The sequenced material came from PBMCs. These receptors were taken from a girl aged 2 to 9 in good health and CMV-seropositive.

The rearrangement uses TRBV27 and TRBJ1-3; no clear D. V lost 3 bases and J 0 bases, leaving 6 bases between the germline ends. Germline V lookup: CDR1 MNHEY, CDR2 SMNVEV (reference sequence). The CDR3 covers 14 residues. In DNA, the CDR3 is TGTGCCAGCAGTTTTAGCGGCTCTGGAAACACCATATATTTT. Its protein product is CASSFSGSGNTIYF.

The V and J genes are TRBV28 and TRBJ1-3; TRBD1 aligns across 7 bases. Germline CDR1 reads MDHEN; CDR2 reads SYDVKM. V lost 4 bases and J lost 4; bases outside the gene matches: 10. This CDR3 comprises 16 residues. The CDR3 protein is CASSYLTTGSGNTIYF. The CDR3 bases are TGTGCCAGCAGTTACCTCACGACAGGGTCGGGAAACACCATATATTTT.

V and J are TRBV6-1 and TRBJ2-1; 7 positions match TRBD1. The CDR3 is 14 amino acids. Germline V gene lookup returns CDR1 MNHNS and CDR2 SASEGT. V dropped 4 bases and J dropped 4; count of bases not matched to a gene: 4. In DNA, the CDR3 is TGTGCCAGCAGTGGGGGACAGAAGTACAATGAGCAGTTCTTC. Amino acid sequence: CASSGGQKYNEQFF.

V and J are TRBV7-9 and TRBJ2-5; D is unclear. Trimming cost V 5 bases and J 2 bases, with 9 bases left between them. CDR3 length equals 13 residues. Germline CDR1 and CDR2: SEHNR and FQNEAQ (reference sequence). Here the CDR3 reads CASSPPAQETQYF. Written as DNA, the CDR3 is TGTGCCAGCAGCCCACCCGCGCAAGAGACCCAGTACTTC.

This rearrangement joins TRBV19 to TRBJ2-3; D might be TRBD1 (6 bases). The CDR3 has 15 amino acids. Trimming stripped 1 base from V and 5 bases from J, with 13 bases between. Germline assignment: CDR1 LNHDA and CDR2 SQIVND (reference sequence). The CDR3 bases are TGTGCCAGTAGTATAGCCAGGGGCCGGGGAGATACGCAGTATTTT. It codes for CASSIARGRGDTQYF.

The chain recombines TRBV5-8 with TRBJ1-5; possibly TRBD1 for D (5 bases). V was shortened by 7 bases and J by 2 bases, with 13 bases between the two germline ends. Germline V gene data show CDR1 as SGHTS and CDR2 as YDEGEE. The CDR3 is made up of 14 amino acids. As DNA, the CDR3 is TGTGCCAGCGACCCGGGGGTGGGCAATCAGCCCCAGCATTTT. This sequence encodes CASDPGVGNQPQHF.

The chain links TRBV6-6 to TRBJ2-7; 7 bases line up with TRBD1. CDR3 size: 14 residues. Germline CDR1 reads MNHNY; CDR2 reads SVGAGI (reference sequence). V was clipped by 2 bases and J by 3 bases; unmatched bases: 4. CDR3 loop: CASSYGQEHYEQYF. The CDR3 DNA sequence: TGTGCCAGCAGTTACGGACAGGAACACTACGAGCAGTACTTC.

The rearrangement links TRBV6-1 to TRBJ1-5; perhaps TRBD1 as D (6 bases). CDR1 and CDR2 from the germline V gene are MNHNS and SASEGT. Trimming cost V 1 base and J 7 bases, with 14 bases left between them. The CDR3 covers 15 residues. CDR3 region: CASSEGNRVGQPQHF. In nucleotides, the CDR3 is TGTGCCAGCAGTGAAGGGAACAGGGTAGGGCAGCCCCAGCATTTT.

V gene TRBV5-1 combines with J gene TRBJ2-7, with TRBD1 identical over 9 bases. The CDR3 covers 14 residues. Looked up from germline, CDR1 is SGHRS and CDR2 is YFSETQ. V lost 4 bases and J lost 2; bases outside the gene matches: 4. The CDR3 protein is CASSPGQGAYEQYF. CDR3 sequence (DNA): TGCGCCAGCAGCCCGGGACAGGGAGCCTACGAGCAGTACTTC.

V and J are TRBV19 and TRBJ1-1; 8 bases line up with TRBD1. Germline CDR1 is LNHDA and CDR2 is SQIVND (reference sequence). The CDR3 has 16 amino acids. V was pared by 7 bases and J by 6 bases, with 16 bases of the junction left unmatched. CDR3 nucleotides: TGTGCCAGTACGGCCAACAGGGGGTTTAAGGATTCTGAAGCTTTCTTT. Amino acids: CASTANRGFKDSEAFF.

V usage is TRBV7-9 and J usage is TRBJ2-7; TRBD1 aligns across 9 bases. The V gene end was trimmed by 3 bases and the J gene end by 3 bases; junction bases not matched to a gene: 3. CDR3 length: 14 amino acids. Germline assignment: CDR1 SEHNR and CDR2 FQNEAQ (reference sequence). The CDR3 loop reads CASSLGTGNYEQYF. The CDR3 nucleotides are TGTGCCAGCAGCTTGGGGACAGGGAACTACGAGCAGTACTTC.

This clone appeared a few times. J is TRBJ1-4 and V is TRBV5-1, with unresolved D. Trimming took 7 bases from V and 9 from J, leaving 16 bases between them. There are 13 residues in the CDR3. CDR1 and CDR2 from the germline V gene are SGHRS and YFSETQ. The CDR3 region has the DNA TGCGCCAGCTCCCTCGGTAGTGAGCAAAAACTGTTTTTT. This gives the protein CASSLGSEQKLFF.

The CDR3 spells CASGRGGYNTDTQYF. DNA for the CDR3: TGTGCCAGCGGACGCGGCGGGTATAACACAGATACGCAGTATTTT. The V gene is TRBV2, the J gene TRBJ2-3; D possibly corresponds to TRBD2 (5 bases). This CDR3 spans 15 amino acids. V was trimmed by 8 bases and J by 2 bases, leaving 17 bases between them. The germline CDR1 and CDR2 sequences are SNHLY and FYNNEI.

This rearrangement joins TRBV9 to TRBJ2-5; D remains ambiguous. The CDR3 runs 15 residues. Between the trimmed V and J ends, which lost 3 bases and 4 bases, there was a span of 16 bases. Germline CDR1 SGDLS, CDR2 YYNGEE. CDR3 nucleotide sequence: TGTGCCAGCAGCGCTCTTGCTAGGCGATCAGAGACCCAGTACTTC. It specifies CASSALARRSETQYF.

A single count supports this clone. The genes are TRBV19 and TRBJ2-1; TRBD1 might be the D (5 bases). Per the germline V gene, CDR1 is LNHDA and CDR2 is SQIVND (reference sequence). Trimming took off 3 bases at V and 9 bases at J, with 18 bases between the two ends. CDR3 length equals 15 residues. In DNA, the CDR3 is TGTGCCAGTAGTATTCAGGGCCCGAGGTCAGGTGAGCAGTTCTTC. This translates into CASSIQGPRSGEQFF.

This chain connects TRBV6-1 to TRBJ2-5, with D maybe TRBD1 (7 bases). Germline lookup yields CDR1 MNHNS and CDR2 SASEGT. The CDR3 has 13 amino acids. The germline V and J ends were trimmed by 9 bases and 6 bases, with 17 bases remaining between them. The CDR3 spells CARFDREDKTQYF. The DNA for the CDR3 is TGTGCCAGGTTCGACAGGGAGGATAAGACCCAGTACTTC.

This clone was recorded a few times. The chain couples TRBV28 to TRBJ2-5; the D is unclear. Judging by the DNA end, TRBJ2-7 fits better; the J call may be wrong. This CDR3 is built from 11 residues. Germline assignment: CDR1 MDHEN and CDR2 SYDVKM. CDR3 DNA: TGTGCCAGCAGCCCTCGATACGAGCAGTACTTC. It codes for CASSPRYEQYF.

The rearrangement joins TRBV15 to TRBJ1-1; the match to TRBD1 covers 8 bases. The CDR3 contains 14 residues. The V gene's germline CDR1 is LNHNV and CDR2 YYDKDF (reference sequence). Trimming cost V 5 bases and J 5 bases; bases outside gene matches: 7. This chain's CDR3 is CATSLRTGSTEAFF. Here the CDR3 DNA reads TGTGCCACCAGCCTACGGACAGGGAGTACTGAAGCTTTCTTT.

CDR3 DNA: TGTGCCAGCACCCCTGGCAGGGGGATAAATCAGCCCCAGCATTTT. Translated: CASTPGRGINQPQHF. The rearrangement uses TRBV27 and TRBJ1-5; 7 nucleotides match TRBD1. This CDR3 is built from 15 residues. Trimming at V came to 7 bases and at J to 4 bases, leaving 10 bases not matched to a gene. The germline gives CDR1 MNHEY, CDR2 SMNVEV (reference sequence).

V is TRBV2 and J is TRBJ1-2, with 10 bases matching TRBD1. The CDR3 totals 14 residues. Unmatched junction bases numbered 9, after V lost 7 bases and J lost 7 bases. Looked up from germline, CDR1 is SNHLY and CDR2 is FYNNEI. The CDR3 DNA follows: TGTGCCAGCAACCGTTCCGGGACAGGGGCTGGCTACACCTTC. This encodes CASNRSGTGAGYTF.